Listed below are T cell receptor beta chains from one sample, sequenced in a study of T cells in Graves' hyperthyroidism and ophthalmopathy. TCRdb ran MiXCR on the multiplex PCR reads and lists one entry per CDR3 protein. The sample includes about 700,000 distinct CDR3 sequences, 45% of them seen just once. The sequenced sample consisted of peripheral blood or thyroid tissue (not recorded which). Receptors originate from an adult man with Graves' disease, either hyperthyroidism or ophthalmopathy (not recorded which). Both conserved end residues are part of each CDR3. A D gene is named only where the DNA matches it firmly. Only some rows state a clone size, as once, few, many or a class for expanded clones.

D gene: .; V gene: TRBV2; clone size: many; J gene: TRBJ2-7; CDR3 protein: CASKDRRAYEQYF; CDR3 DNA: TGTGCCAGCAAAGACCGGCGGGCCTACGAGCAGTACTTC
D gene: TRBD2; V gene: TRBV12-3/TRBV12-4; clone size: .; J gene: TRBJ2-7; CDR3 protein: CASSLTRVGGIAYEQYF; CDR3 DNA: TGTGCCAGCAGTTTAACCCGGGTGGGGGGGATCGCCTACGAGCAGTACTTC
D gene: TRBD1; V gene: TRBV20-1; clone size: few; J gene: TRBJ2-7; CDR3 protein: CSARRQGANEQYF; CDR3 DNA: TGCAGTGCTAGGCGCCAGGGGGCTAACGAGCAGTACTTC
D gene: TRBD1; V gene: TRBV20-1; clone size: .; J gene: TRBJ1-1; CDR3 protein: CSARGQLNTEAFF; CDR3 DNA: TGCAGTGCCCGGGGACAGTTGAACACTGAAGCTTTCTTT
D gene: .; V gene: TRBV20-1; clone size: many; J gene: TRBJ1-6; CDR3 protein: CSARAGAANSPLHF; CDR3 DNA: TGCAGTGCTAGAGCGGGGGCGGCTAATTCACCCCTCCACTTT
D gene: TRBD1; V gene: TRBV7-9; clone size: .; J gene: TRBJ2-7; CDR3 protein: CASSLTGQGGYEQYF; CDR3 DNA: TGTGCCAGCAGCTTAACCGGACAGGGGGGCTACGAGCAGTACTTC
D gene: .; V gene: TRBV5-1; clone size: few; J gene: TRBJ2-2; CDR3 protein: CASSHTLGAGNTGELFF; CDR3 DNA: TGCGCCAGCAGCCACACGCTAGGGGCCGGGAACACCGGGGAGCTGTTTTTT
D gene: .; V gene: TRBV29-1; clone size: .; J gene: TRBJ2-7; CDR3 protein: CSVQLESTYEQYF; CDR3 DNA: TGCAGCGTTCAACTAGAGTCCACCTACGAGCAGTACTTC
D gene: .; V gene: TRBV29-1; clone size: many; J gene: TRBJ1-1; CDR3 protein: CSAKPGQNTEAFF; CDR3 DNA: TGCAGCGCCAAGCCGGGACAGAACACTGAAGCTTTCTTT
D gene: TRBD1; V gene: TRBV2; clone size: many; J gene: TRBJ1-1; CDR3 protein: CASRQGQGRAFF; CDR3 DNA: TGTGCCAGCAGACAAGGACAGGGTCGGGCTTTCTTT
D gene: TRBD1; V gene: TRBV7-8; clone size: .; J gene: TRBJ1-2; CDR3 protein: CASSSRQGLDYGYTF; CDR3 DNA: TGTGCCAGCAGCTCCCGACAGGGCCTTGACTATGGCTACACCTTC
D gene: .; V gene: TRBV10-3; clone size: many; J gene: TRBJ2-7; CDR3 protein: CAISEPGHVGNEQYF; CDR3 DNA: TGTGCCATCAGTGAGCCTGGACATGTCGGTAACGAGCAGTACTTC
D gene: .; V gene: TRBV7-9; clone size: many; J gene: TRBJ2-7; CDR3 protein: CASSSRRDGSYEQYF; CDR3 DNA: TGTGCCAGCAGCTCGAGGCGGGACGGTTCCTACGAGCAGTACTTC